Listed here are 26 T cell receptor beta chains from one sample, sequenced in a study of graft-versus-host responses after intestinal transplantation. No antigen has been assigned to these receptors. The table came from immunoSEQ multiplex PCR; TCRdb's copy has only in-frame clones and leaves some out. The sample carries about 85,000 clones, under 95% recorded once. Source: unstimulated CD8+ T cells sorted from spleen or lymph node cells, taken before transplant. Receptors were obtained from a human donor who was the organ donor for an intestinal transplant.

V usage is TRBV7-6 and J usage is TRBJ2-2; D is perhaps TRBD1 or TRBD2 (5 bases each). This CDR3 contains 14 residues. Germline V gene lookup returns CDR1 SGHVS and CDR2 FNYEAQ. V was cut by 3 bases and J by 3 bases, with 8 bases left in between. The CDR3 here is CASSLRGDTGELFF. The CDR3 region has the DNA TGTGCCAGCAGCTTGAGAGGGGACACCGGGGAGCTGTTTTTT.

The chain carries TRBV29-1 and TRBJ2-1; TRBD2 aligns across 9 bases. The trim removed 6 bases at V and 7 bases at J, leaving 13 bases unmatched. The CDR3 runs to 15 residues. CDR1 SQVTM and CDR2 ANQGSEA come from the germline V gene. The CDR3 spells CSVESDPTSGNEQFF. The CDR3 nucleotides read TGCAGCGTCGAATCAGACCCCACTAGCGGGAATGAGCAGTTCTTC.

This chain links TRBV7-9 with TRBJ2-7; D uncertain. This CDR3 region has 11 residues. CDR1 and CDR2 (germline): SEHNR, FQNEAQ (reference sequence). Trimming took off 5 bases at V and 6 bases at J, with 8 bases between the two ends. CDR3 loop: CASSHSSEQYF. As DNA, the CDR3 is TGTGCCAGCAGCCACTCCAGCGAGCAGTACTTC.

This clone has more than one count but fewer than ten. V and J are TRBV7-9 and TRBJ1-4; D call uncertain. Trimming shortened V by 7 bases and J by 14 bases, and 14 bases separated the two germline ends. Germline CDR1 and CDR2: SEHNR and FQNEAQ (reference sequence). The CDR3 consists of 11 residues. The DNA for the CDR3 is TGTGCCAGCACTCCTAACACAGTCCTGTTTTTT. Amino acid sequence: CASTPNTVLFF.

The chain employs TRBV7-9 and TRBJ2-7, with 13 positions matching TRBD2. The CDR3 length is 17 residues. Germline V gene lookup returns CDR1 SEHNR and CDR2 FQNEAQ (reference sequence). V was pared by 5 bases and J by 6 bases, with 13 bases of the junction left unmatched. CDR3: CASSNQGLAGVTAEQYF. In nucleotides, the CDR3 is TGTGCCAGCAGCAATCAAGGACTAGCGGGAGTAACGGCCGAGCAGTACTTC.

The CDR3 nucleotides read TGTGCCAGCAGCTTAGAGGGACAGGGGGCGGTCCTCCCCCTGCAGTTCTTC. Translation gives CASSLEGQGAVLPLQFF. The genes are TRBV13 and TRBJ2-1, with 12 bases identical to TRBD1. This CDR3 comprises 17 residues. V dropped 1 base and J dropped 12; count of bases not matched to a gene: 13. Germline CDR1 is PRHDT and CDR2 is FYEKMQ (reference sequence).

The chain has TRBV27 and TRBJ2-5; perhaps TRBD2 as D (6 bases). Germline V gene sequence: CDR1 MNHEY, CDR2 SMNVEV (reference sequence). The CDR3 runs 16 residues. Trimming left V 3 bases short and J 5 bases short, with 19 bases between. The CDR3: CASSFRRGGAGETQYF. The CDR3 DNA follows: TGTGCCAGCAGTTTTCGGCGTGGAGGGGCAGGGGAGACCCAGTACTTC.

V gene TRBV11-2 combines with J gene TRBJ2-6, with D tentatively TRBD2 (6 bases). Trimming left V 4 bases short and J 3 bases short, with 13 bases between. Germline V gene lookup returns CDR1 SGHAT and CDR2 FQNNGV. The CDR3 sequence is 16 residues long. CDR3 in DNA: TGTGCCAGCAGCTACCCGGCGGGGTATGGGGCCAACGTCCTGACTTTC. Its translation: CASSYPAGYGANVLTF.

For the CDR3, the DNA is TGTGCCAGCAGTCTCCAGACAGGGCCCTCACCCCTCCACTTT. It encodes CASSLQTGPSPLHF. This chain joins TRBV6-1 and TRBJ1-6; 7 bases are a match to TRBD1. The V gene's germline CDR1 is MNHNS and CDR2 SASEGT. Trimming removed 5 bases from V and 10 bases from J; junction bases left unmatched: 8. The CDR3 consists of 14 residues.

The CDR3 is CASSRTGSNTDTQYF. CDR3 nucleotide sequence: TGTGCCAGCAGCAGGACGGGAAGTAACACAGATACGCAGTATTTT. The chain couples TRBV7-7 to TRBJ2-3; D is perhaps TRBD2 (5 bases). Trimming shortened V by 5 bases and J by 2 bases, and 14 bases separated the two germline ends. CDR3 size: 15 residues. Looked up from germline, CDR1 is SSHAT and CDR2 is FNYEAQ (reference sequence). The whole variable domain, remainder taken from reference TRBV7-7 and TRBJ2-3, is GAGVSQSPRYKVTKRGQDVTLRCDPISSHATLYWYQQALGQGPEFLTYFNYEAQPDKSGLPSDRFSAERPEGSISTLTIQRTEQRDSAMYRCASSRTGSNTDTQYFGPGTRLTVL.

The rearrangement joins TRBV6-5 to TRBJ1-2; TRBD1 agrees at 7 bases. This CDR3 spans 13 amino acids. Germline CDR1 reads MNHEY; CDR2 reads SVGAGI. Losses at the gene ends were 5 bases for V and 3 bases for J; bases not matched to a gene: 3. The CDR3, as DNA: TGTGCCAGCAGTCCACAGGGGTACTATGGCTACACCTTC. The encoded protein is CASSPQGYYGYTF.

This rearrangement joins TRBV19 to TRBJ1-2; D remains unclear. Trimming took off 2 bases at V and 8 bases at J, with 12 bases between the two ends. Germline V lookup: CDR1 LNHDA, CDR2 SQIVND (reference sequence). This CDR3 is 13 amino acids long. The CDR3 DNA reads as TGTGCCAGTAGTATATCGGGCGCGAACGGCTACACCTTC. Translated: CASSISGANGYTF.

V usage is TRBV11-2 and J usage is TRBJ2-7; 7 positions agree with TRBD1. The CDR3 loop spans 14 amino acids. Germline values: CDR1 SGHAT, CDR2 FQNNGV. The ends lost 4 bases at V and 6 bases at J; junction bases unmatched: 9. The CDR3 nucleotides are TGTGCCAGCAGCTCCCGGGACAGTTGGTTCGAGCAGTACTTC. This gives the protein CASSSRDSWFEQYF.

The J gene is TRBJ1-4, the V gene TRBV11-2; D remains ambiguous. CDR3 length equals 18 residues. Germline V CDR1 and CDR2: SGHAT, FQNNGV. Trimming shortened V by 0 bases and J by 7 bases, and 21 bases separated the two germline ends. The CDR3 protein is CASSLDSDGELLGEKLFF. CDR3 in DNA: TGTGCCAGCAGCTTAGACTCGGACGGAGAACTTCTTGGTGAAAAACTGTTTTTT.

The chain carries TRBV4-1 and TRBJ1-1; the D is unclear. Trimming stripped 6 bases from V and 1 base from J, with 9 bases between. Germline V gene data show CDR1 as MGHRA and CDR2 as YSYEKL. The CDR3 is made up of 13 amino acids. The CDR3 loop reads CASSRRENTEAFF. CDR3 in DNA: TGCGCCAGCAGTAGACGAGAGAACACTGAAGCTTTCTTT.

The chain has TRBV2 and TRBJ2-4; D possibly corresponds to TRBD2 (5 bases). This CDR3 is 13 amino acids long. From germline, CDR1 is SNHLY and CDR2 FYNNEI. The V end was cut by 3 bases, the J end by 8 bases, with 11 bases between. CDR3 protein: CASSDKAGDIQYF. CDR3 bases: TGTGCCAGCAGTGACAAGGCCGGGGACATTCAGTACTTC.

The chain couples TRBV5-4 to TRBJ1-1; D not certain. The length of the CDR3 is 13 residues. V was pared by 1 base and J by 4 bases, with 8 bases between. Germline CDR1 SGHNT, CDR2 YYREEE (reference sequence). For the CDR3, the DNA is TGTGCCAGCAGCTTGCCCTTCTCCACTGAAGCTTTCTTT. Residues: CASSLPFSTEAFF.

The chain uses TRBV19 and TRBJ1-5; no definite D call. The V and J ends lost 6 bases and 5 bases respectively, with 17 bases between them. The CDR3 covers 15 residues. Germline assignment: CDR1 LNHDA and CDR2 SQIVND (reference sequence). DNA for the CDR3: TGTGCCAGTAGCCCGGGCTTACAACCGGATCAGCCCCAGCATTTT. Protein sequence: CASSPGLQPDQPQHF.

The chain is built from TRBV6-5 and TRBJ2-5; a possible D gene is TRBD1 (6 bases). CDR1 and CDR2 (germline): MNHEY, SVGAGI. CDR3 length equals 14 residues. V was pared by 6 bases and J by 5 bases, with 16 bases between. The CDR3 loop reads CASRDLTGLETQYF. The CDR3 DNA reads as TGTGCCAGCAGAGATCTAACAGGGCTGGAGACCCAGTACTTC.

The V call is TRBV18, the J call TRBJ1-2, with D possibly matching TRBD1 (6 bases). V dropped 2 bases and J dropped 5 bases, with 9 bases sitting between them. CDR3 size: 13 residues. Germline assignment: CDR1 KGHSH and CDR2 LQKENI. In DNA form, the CDR3 reads TGTGCCAGCTCACCAAAGGGGGAATATGGCTACACCTTC. It is translated as CASSPKGEYGYTF.

J is TRBJ1-1 and V is TRBV27; D gene unclear. V lost 6 bases and J 0 bases, leaving 11 bases between the germline ends. Germline CDR1 and CDR2: MNHEY and SMNVEV (reference sequence). The CDR3 contains 14 residues. CDR3 sequence reads: CASSLFGLNTEAFF. CDR3 coding DNA: TGTGCCAGCAGCTTGTTCGGCCTGAACACTGAAGCTTTCTTT.

The chain uses TRBV30 and TRBJ1-1; 8 bases are shared with TRBD1. The germline V gene encodes CDR1 GTSNPN and CDR2 SVGIG (reference sequence). V shed 5 bases, J shed 6 bases, and the junction held 5 bases outside the gene matches. The CDR3 contains 12 residues. CDR3 region: CAWGQGSPEAFF. In DNA, the CDR3 is TGTGCCTGGGGACAGGGAAGCCCTGAAGCTTTCTTT.

The rearrangement joins TRBV6-5 to TRBJ1-1, with 7 bases fitting TRBD1. After removal of 4 bases from V and 1 base from J, the junction contained 6 bases not matched to a gene. Germline V CDR1 and CDR2: MNHEY, SVGAGI. The CDR3 spans 15 residues. The CDR3: CASSFGQVSNTEAFF. The CDR3 DNA sequence: TGTGCCAGCAGTTTCGGACAGGTTTCGAACACTGAAGCTTTCTTT.

CDR3: CASSEVWGAETQYF. For the CDR3, the DNA is TGTGCCAGCAGTGAGGTCTGGGGGGCAGAGACCCAGTACTTC. The chain combines TRBV6-5 with TRBJ2-5; possibly TRBD1 or TRBD2 for D (6 bases each). Germline loops: CDR1 MNHEY, CDR2 SVGAGI. V lost 5 bases, J lost 4 bases, and 14 bases lay in between. The CDR3 sequence is 14 residues long.

This chain connects TRBV6-4 to TRBJ2-3, with TRBD1 identical over 10 bases. J was trimmed by 1 base and V by 6 bases; bases with no gene match: 4. The germline V gene encodes CDR1 MRHNA and CDR2 SNTAGT. The CDR3 consists of 15 residues. CDR3 bases: TGTGCCAGCAGCACCGGGACAGGGGGCACAGATACGCAGTATTTT. Encoded protein: CASSTGTGGTDTQYF.

V gene TRBV25-1 combines with J gene TRBJ1-6; D not resolved. Germline values: CDR1 MGHDK, CDR2 SYGVNS. Trimming took off 2 bases at V and 8 bases at J, with 16 bases between the two ends. This CDR3 has 16 residues. CDR3 region: CASSESLFGFYSPLHF. CDR3 coding DNA: TGTGCCAGCAGTGAAAGTCTGTTCGGGTTCTATTCACCCCTCCACTTT.